These T cell receptor beta chains were read from a single sample in a study of regulatory T cells in long-lasting Graves disease. TCRdb re-derived calls from the multiplex PCR reads in MiXCR, one entry per CDR3 protein. This table has 400,000 to 500,000 distinct CDR3 sequences, around 20% appearing once. The source material was peripheral blood mononuclear cells (PBMCs), sampled when the disease was refractory, from a patient treated with antithyroid drugs. The source is a female donor with Graves disease. The CDR3 runs from the conserved cysteine through the conserved F or W. A D gene is named only where the DNA matches it firmly. Clone size is shown for a subset of rows, as once, few, many or a class of expanded clone.

V gene	J gene	D gene	clone size	CDR3 protein	CDR3 DNA
TRBV9	TRBJ2-5	-	few	CASSADPRETQYF	TGTGCCAGCAGCGCCGACCCCCGGGAGACCCAGTACTTC
TRBV2	TRBJ2-1	TRBD2	-	CASSGTTSRRANEQFF	TGTGCCAGCAGTGGAACGACTAGCAGGAGAGCAAATGAGCAGTTCTTC
TRBV12-3/TRBV12-4	TRBJ2-3	TRBD2	few	CASSRAGATTDTQYF	TGTGCCAGCAGTCGGGCGGGAGCGACCACAGATACGCAGTATTTT
TRBV13	TRBJ2-5	-	-	CASSLGLRGETQYF	TGTGCCAGCAGCTTAGGCCTAAGAGGAGAGACCCAGTACTTC
TRBV15	TRBJ2-3	-	-	CATSRDTGATDTQYF	TGTGCCACCAGCAGAGATACTGGAGCAACAGATACGCAGTATTTT
TRBV7-2	TRBJ2-1	-	-	CASSSLRFAGSSYNEQFF	TGTGCCAGCAGCTCCCTCCGGTTCGCGGGATCTTCCTACAATGAGCAGTTCTTC
TRBV3-1	TRBJ1-2	-	many	CASSQVYGYTF	TGTGCCAGCAGCCAAGTCTATGGCTACACCTTC
TRBV28	TRBJ2-7	-	many	CASSLRGKLAYEQYF	TGTGCCAGCAGCCTCCGGGGGAAACTCGCGTACGAGCAGTACTTC
TRBV5-1	TRBJ2-7	-	many	CASSLEGNEQYF	TGTGCCAGCAGTTTGGAGGGAAACGAGCAGTACTTC
TRBV12-3/TRBV12-4	TRBJ1-4	-	many	CASSFSGWGATNEKLFF	TGTGCCAGCAGTTTTTCTGGATGGGGCGCAACTAATGAAAAACTGTTTTTT
TRBV20-1	TRBJ2-7	-	few	CSALSRADEQYF	TGCAGTGCCTTGTCTCGCGCCGACGAGCAGTACTTC
TRBV28	TRBJ2-7	TRBD2	many	CASSSGLVASGF	TGTGCCAGCAGTTCGGGACTAGTGGCAAGTGGCTTC
TRBV6-1	TRBJ1-5	-	many	CASTETAYSNQPQHF	TGTGCCAGCACCGAGACAGCTTATAGCAATCAGCCCCAGCATTTT
TRBV14	TRBJ1-2	-	few	CASSQEFTGRYGYTF	TGTGCCAGCAGCCAAGAATTTACAGGCCGCTATGGCTACACCTTC
TRBV12-3/TRBV12-4	TRBJ1-1	-	many	CASSLALNTEAFF	TGTGCCAGCAGCTTAGCCCTGAACACTGAAGCTTTCTTT
TRBV12-3/TRBV12-4	TRBJ1-4	-	few	CASTPGHREKLFF	TGTGCCAGCACCCCGGGGCATCGAGAAAAACTGTTTTTT
TRBV4-1	TRBJ2-7	-	few	CASSPGEEYEQYF	TGCGCCAGCAGCCCCGGTGAAGAGTACGAGCAGTACTTC
TRBV24-1	TRBJ2-5	TRBD2	many	CATSDGGETEETQYF	TGTGCCACCAGTGATGGGGGGGAGACGGAAGAGACCCAGTACTTC
TRBV10-3	TRBJ2-7	TRBD1	many	CAIRENRGRQGISEQYF	TGTGCCATCAGGGAGAACAGAGGCAGACAGGGGATCTCCGAGCAGTACTTC
TRBV27	TRBJ2-2	-	few	CASRAVGTGNTGELFF	TGTGCCAGCCGAGCTGTTGGGACGGGAAACACCGGGGAGCTGTTTTTT
TRBV4-1	TRBJ1-1	TRBD1	-	CASSQVQGDPEAFF	TGCGCCAGCAGCCAAGTCCAGGGGGACCCTGAAGCTTTCTTT
TRBV3-1	TRBJ2-7	TRBD2	many	CASSQDLAGRGQYF	TGTGCCAGCAGCCAAGATTTGGCCGGGAGGGGGCAGTACTTC